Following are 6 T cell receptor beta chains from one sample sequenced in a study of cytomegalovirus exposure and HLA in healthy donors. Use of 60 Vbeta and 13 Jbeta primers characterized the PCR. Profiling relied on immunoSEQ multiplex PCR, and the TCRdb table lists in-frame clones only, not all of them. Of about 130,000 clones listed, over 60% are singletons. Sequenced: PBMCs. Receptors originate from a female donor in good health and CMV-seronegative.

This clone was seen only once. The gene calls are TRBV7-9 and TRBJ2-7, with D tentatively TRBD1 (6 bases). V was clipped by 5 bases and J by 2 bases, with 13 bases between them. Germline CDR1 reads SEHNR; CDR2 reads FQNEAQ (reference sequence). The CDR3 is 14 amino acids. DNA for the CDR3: TGTGCCAGCAGCCTCGACAGGTTTCCCTACGAGCAGTACTTC. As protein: CASSLDRFPYEQYF. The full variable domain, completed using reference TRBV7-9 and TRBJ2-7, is DTGVSQNPRHKITKRGQNVTFRCDPISEHNRLYWYRQTLGQGPEFLTYFQNEAQLEKSRLLSDRFSAERPKGSFSTLEIQRTEQGDSAMYLCASSLDRFPYEQYFGPGTRLTVT.

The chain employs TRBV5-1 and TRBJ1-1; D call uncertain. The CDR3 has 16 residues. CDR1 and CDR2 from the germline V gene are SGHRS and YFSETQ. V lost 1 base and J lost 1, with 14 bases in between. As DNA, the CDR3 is TGCGCCAGCAGCTTGTCGTCGGTCAACTGGAACACTGAAGCTTTCTTT. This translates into CASSLSSVNWNTEAFF.

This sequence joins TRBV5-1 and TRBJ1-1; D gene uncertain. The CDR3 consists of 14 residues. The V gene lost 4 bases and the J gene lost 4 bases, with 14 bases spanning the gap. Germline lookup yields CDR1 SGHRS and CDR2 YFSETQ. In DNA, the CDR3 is TGCGCCAGCAGCGGAGACGGTGCAGCCACTGAAGCTTTCTTT. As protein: CASSGDGAATEAFF.

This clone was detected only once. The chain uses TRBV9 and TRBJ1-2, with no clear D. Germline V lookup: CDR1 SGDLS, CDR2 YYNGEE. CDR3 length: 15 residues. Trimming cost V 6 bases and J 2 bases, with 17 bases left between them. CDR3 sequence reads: CASTSEGQPNYGYTF. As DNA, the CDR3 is TGTGCCAGCACCTCTGAGGGCCAGCCCAACTATGGCTACACCTTC. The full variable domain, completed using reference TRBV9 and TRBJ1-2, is DSGVTQTPKHLITATGQRVTLRCSPRSGDLSVYWYQQSLDQGLQFLIQYYNGEERAKGNILERFSAQQFPDLHSELNLSSLELGDSALYFCASTSEGQPNYGYTFGSGTRLTVV.

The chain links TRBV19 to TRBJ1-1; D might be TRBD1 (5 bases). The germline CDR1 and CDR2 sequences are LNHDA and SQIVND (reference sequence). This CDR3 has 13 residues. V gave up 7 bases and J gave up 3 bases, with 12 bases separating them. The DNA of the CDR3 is TGTGCCAGTAACAGGCAGCCGCACACTGAAGCTTTCTTT. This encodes CASNRQPHTEAFF. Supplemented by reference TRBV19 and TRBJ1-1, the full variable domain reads DGGITQSPKYLFRKEGQNVTLSCEQNLNHDAMYWYRQDPGQGLRLIYYSQIVNDFQKGDIAEGYSVSREKKESFPLTVTSAQKNPTAFYLCASNRQPHTEAFFGQGTRLTVV.

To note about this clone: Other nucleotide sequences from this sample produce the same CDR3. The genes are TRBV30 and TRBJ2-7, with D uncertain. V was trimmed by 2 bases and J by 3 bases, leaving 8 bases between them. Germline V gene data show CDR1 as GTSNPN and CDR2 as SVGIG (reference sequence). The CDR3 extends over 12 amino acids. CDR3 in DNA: TGTGCCTGGAGTCCGAGGAGCTACGAGCAGTACTTC. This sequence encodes CAWSPRSYEQYF. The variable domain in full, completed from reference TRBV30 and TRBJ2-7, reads SQTIHQWPATLVQPVGSPLSLECTVEGTSNPNLYWYRQAAGRGLQLLFYSVGIGQISSEVPQNLSASRPQDRQFILSSKKLLLSDSGFYLCAWSPRSYEQYFGPGTRLTVT.